These 20 T cell receptor beta chains came from one sample sequenced in a study of low-dose radiotherapy and immunotherapy resistance in tumors. As to time point: before trial treatment. With TRAV- and TRBV-specific primers, first-strand cDNA was made, covering the alpha and beta chains. TCR amplification used 20 to 25 PCR cycles, a constant-region primer and a V-primer adapter. TCRdb ran MiXCR on the reads and lists one entry per CDR3 protein. The table has 100,000 or so distinct CDR3 sequences, roughly 9% seen once. Material: PBMCs, obtained before treatment. The receptors originated from a male donor with prostate cancer.

This clonotype was detected ten times or more. V gene TRBV5-1 combines with J gene TRBJ2-7, with TRBD2 matching over 7 bases. The CDR3 spans 14 residues. Trimming cost V 3 bases and J 6 bases; bases outside gene matches: 9. CDR1 is SGHRS and CDR2 is YFSETQ in the germline V gene. The chain's CDR3 is CASSWDGLGSEQYF. Here the CDR3 DNA reads TGCGCCAGCAGCTGGGACGGACTAGGGAGCGAGCAGTACTTC. The full variable domain, in which reference TRBV5-1 and TRBJ2-7 provide the parts outside the CDR3, is KAGVTQTPRYLIKTRGQQVTLSCSPISGHRSVSWYQQTPGQGLQFLFEYFSETQRNKGNFPGRFSGRQFSNSRSEMNVSTLELGDSALYLCASSWDGLGSEQYFGPGTRLTVT.

There are a few counts of this clonotype. The genes are TRBV20-1 and TRBJ1-1; D is unclear. CDR1 and CDR2 from the germline V gene are DFQATT and SNEGSKA (reference sequence). This CDR3 has 14 amino acids. V dropped 1 base and J dropped 4 bases, with 13 bases sitting between them. The CDR3: CSARAGHVSTEAFF. The DNA for the CDR3 is TGCAGTGCTAGAGCCGGCCACGTGAGCACTGAAGCTTTCTTT.

This clonotype was seen many times. Mismatch with germline at one junction end may stem from a read error. The V call is TRBV6-1, the J call TRBJ2-1, with 8 bases that match TRBD2. Germline V lookup: CDR1 MNHNS, CDR2 SASEGT. CDR3 length: 17 amino acids. The CDR3 loop reads CASREDSGTRTYNEQFF. CDR3 in DNA: TGTGCCAGCAGAGAAGATTCCGGGACTAGGACCTACAATGAGCAGTTCTTC.

This clonotype was found a few times. The chain couples TRBV28 to TRBJ2-1, with D unresolved. Per the germline V gene, CDR1 is MDHEN and CDR2 is SYDVKM. The CDR3 has 11 residues. Trimming pared 6 bases from V and 8 bases from J, leaving 8 bases between. CDR3: CASRSRYEQFF. The CDR3 DNA sequence: TGTGCCAGCAGATCTCGGTATGAGCAGTTCTTC.

This clonotype was counted at least ten times. The rearrangement uses TRBV20-1 and TRBJ2-2; D perhaps matches TRBD2 (6 bases). The CDR3 consists of 16 residues. Trimming took off 7 bases at V and 2 bases at J, with 20 bases between the two ends. Looked up from germline, CDR1 is DFQATT and CDR2 is SNEGSKA (reference sequence). The CDR3 here is CSVRNRDSENTGELFF. The CDR3, as DNA: TGCAGTGTTAGGAATCGGGACTCAGAAAACACCGGGGAGCTGTTTTTT.

Ten or more counts support this clonotype. In DNA form, the CDR3 reads TGTGCCAGCAGCCCTGGGGTAGCAAGGGAGCAGTTCTTC. It translates to CASSPGVAREQFF. J is TRBJ2-1 and V is TRBV28; D call uncertain. The CDR3 runs to 13 residues. Per the germline V gene, CDR1 is MDHEN and CDR2 is SYDVKM. The V end was cut by 6 bases, the J end by 10 bases, with 16 bases between.

This clonotype was picked up many times. This chain links TRBV18 with TRBJ2-1, with D possibly matching TRBD2 (5 bases). The V gene's germline CDR1 is KGHSH and CDR2 LQKENI. The CDR3 spans 17 residues. Trimming removed 0 bases at V and 5 bases at J, with 17 bases between. CDR3 DNA sequence: TGTGCCAGCTCACCACCTGTTTTGCGGGCGAACCACAATGAGCAGTTCTTC. Translating gives CASSPPVLRANHNEQFF.

The genes are TRBV29-1 and TRBJ1-2; D perhaps matches TRBD1 (5 bases). Germline CDR1 is SQVTM and CDR2 is ANQGSEA. V lost 4 bases to trimming and J lost 2 bases, with 14 bases between them. The CDR3 has 14 residues. CDR3 coding DNA: TGCAGCGTTGCCCTCGGGACTGACAACTATGGCTACACCTTC. This gives the protein CSVALGTDNYGYTF. The entire variable domain, with the rest obtained from reference TRBV29-1 and TRBJ1-2, is as follows: SAVISQKPSRDICQRGTSLTIQCQVDSQVTMMFWYRQQPGQSLTLIATANQGSEATYESGFVIDKFPISRPNLTFSTLTVSNMSPEDSSIYLCSVALGTDNYGYTFGSGTRLTVV.

This clonotype was observed at least ten times. The chain combines TRBV19 with TRBJ1-2; D perhaps matches TRBD1 (5 bases). Germline loops: CDR1 LNHDA, CDR2 SQIVND (reference sequence). V was trimmed by 6 bases and J by 1 base, leaving 21 bases between them. The CDR3 contains 17 residues. The CDR3 spells CASSPGGLSGSNYGYTF. Here the CDR3 DNA reads TGTGCCAGTAGCCCCGGGGGTTTGTCGGGCAGTAACTATGGCTACACCTTC.

The table lists this clonotype with many counts. V is TRBV3-1 and J is TRBJ2-7; D possibly corresponds to TRBD2 (5 bases). Trimming removed 3 bases at V and 3 bases at J, with 6 bases between. This CDR3 contains 12 residues. Germline CDR1 and CDR2: LGHDT and YNNKEL (reference sequence). The CDR3: CASSQTNYEQYF. The CDR3 bases are TGTGCCAGCAGCCAGACTAACTACGAGCAGTACTTC.

This clonotype was seen at least ten times. The chain combines TRBV7-3 with TRBJ2-7; 7 bases align to TRBD2. With 3 bases clipped from V and 1 base from J, the junction kept 6 bases outside the gene matches. The germline V gene encodes CDR1 SGHTA and CDR2 FQGTGA. The CDR3 has 15 amino acids. The CDR3 loop reads CASSFGGSKSYEQYF. The CDR3 region has the DNA TGTGCCAGCAGCTTTGGCGGGAGTAAATCCTACGAGCAGTACTTC. Using reference TRBV7-3 and TRBJ2-7 for the parts outside the CDR3, the full variable domain is GAGVSQTPSNKVTEKGKYVELRCDPISGHTALYWYRQSLGQGPEFLIYFQGTGAADDSGLPNDRFFAVRPEGSVSTLKIQRTERGDSAVYLCASSFGGSKSYEQYFGPGTRLTVT.

The sample holds many counts of this clonotype. The chain uses TRBV2 and TRBJ2-1; 9 nucleotides agree with TRBD2. The V gene's germline CDR1 is SNHLY and CDR2 FYNNEI. The CDR3 sequence is 16 residues long. Trimming cost V 4 bases and J 9 bases; bases outside gene matches: 13. CDR3 sequence reads: CASSAPELAGRGEQFF. In DNA, the CDR3 is TGTGCCAGCAGTGCCCCTGAGCTAGCGGGACGCGGTGAGCAGTTCTTC.

The table lists this clonotype with many counts. The V gene is TRBV6-1, the J gene TRBJ2-4; a weak D match, TRBD2 (6 bases). CDR1 MNHNS and CDR2 SASEGT come from the germline V gene. The CDR3 spans 17 residues. V lost 8 bases and J lost 0, with 20 bases in between. The chain's CDR3 is CASRGTLPDLAKNIQYF. The CDR3 DNA reads TGTGCCAGCCGGGGGACGCTACCTGACCTAGCCAAAAACATTCAGTACTTC.

This clonotype came up many times. The V and J genes are TRBV20-1 and TRBJ2-2; D unresolved. CDR3 length: 13 residues. Trimming took 1 base from V and 5 from J, leaving 8 bases between them. From germline, CDR1 is DFQATT and CDR2 SNEGSKA (reference sequence). The CDR3 is CSARVPQTGELFF. As DNA, the CDR3 is TGCAGTGCTAGAGTCCCACAAACCGGGGAGCTGTTTTTT.

This clonotype was found many times. The chain links TRBV29-1 to TRBJ2-7; 10 bases line up with TRBD2. CDR3 size: 12 residues. J gave up 6 bases and V 5 bases, and 4 bases lay outside the gene matches. Looked up from germline, CDR1 is SQVTM and CDR2 is ANQGSEA. The CDR3 is CSVHGTSAEQYF. CDR3 nucleotides: TGCAGCGTTCACGGGACTAGCGCCGAGCAGTACTTC.

The table lists this clonotype with many counts. The CDR3 DNA reads as TGTGCCAGCTCCCCGAGGCAGGACCAAGAGACCCAGTACTTC. Encoded protein: CASSPRQDQETQYF. The chain employs TRBV18 and TRBJ2-5; D ambiguous. The germline CDR1 and CDR2 sequences are KGHSH and LQKENI. The CDR3 length is 14 residues. The ends were cut back, 6 bases at V and 0 bases at J, with 11 bases in the middle.

This clonotype has a count of ten or more. The chain employs TRBV29-1 and TRBJ2-3, with TRBD2 identical over 10 bases. CDR3 size: 10 residues. Germline V CDR1 and CDR2: SQVTM, ANQGSEA. The V gene end was trimmed by 6 bases and the J gene end by 13 bases; junction bases not matched to a gene: 4. The CDR3 bases are TGCAGCGTGTTAGCGGGGGGCAAGTATTTT. Amino acids: CSVLAGGKYF.

This clonotype has at least ten counts. The rearrangement uses TRBV4-1 and TRBJ2-7; no clear D. V gave up 3 bases and J gave up 2 bases, with 14 bases separating them. This CDR3 contains 15 residues. Germline assignment: CDR1 MGHRA and CDR2 YSYEKL. The CDR3: CASSQVPAVTYEQYF. The CDR3 coding sequence is TGCGCCAGCAGCCAGGTCCCCGCGGTCACCTACGAGCAGTACTTC.

Note on this clonotype: Germline and junction disagree at one end, which may indicate a read error. The gene calls are TRBV15 and TRBJ2-5, with D perhaps matching TRBD2 (5 bases). This CDR3 has 14 residues. Looked up from germline, CDR1 is LNHNV and CDR2 is YYDKDF (reference sequence). CDR3 sequence reads: CVTSGRDTIKTQYF. In nucleotides, the CDR3 is TGTGTCACCAGCGGCAGAGACACGATAAAGACCCAGTACTTC. The full variable domain, completed using reference TRBV15 and TRBJ2-5, is DAMVIQNPRYQVTQFGKPVTLSCSQTLNHNVMYWYQQKSSQAPKLLFHYYDKDFNNEADTPDNFQSRRPNTSFCFLDIRSPGLGDTAMYLCVTSGRDTIKTQYFGPGTRLLVL.

This clonotype was seen ten or more times. The genes are TRBV12-3 or TRBV12-4 and TRBJ1-6; no clear D. The CDR3 is 13 residues long. The V and J ends lost 5 bases and 5 bases respectively, with 7 bases between them. CDR3: CASSGRDNSPLHF. CDR3 coding DNA: TGTGCCAGCAGTGGACGGGATAATTCACCCCTCCACTTT.